This T cell receptor beta chain emerged from a study of control samples from healthy donors and cancer patients. The assay was immunoSEQ multiplex PCR, and TCRdb's table has in-frame clones only and misses some. The sample lists tens of thousands of clones, 90% to 95% occurring once. V lost 2 bases and J 10 bases, leaving 21 bases between the germline ends. CDR1 and CDR2 (germline): MNHEY, SVGEGT. The CDR3 totals 16 residues. Sequencing was performed on blood. V is TRBV6-2 or TRBV6-3 and J is TRBJ2-1, with D perhaps matching TRBD2 (7 bases). The sequence came from a man aged 25-45 years in good health. In DNA, the CDR3 is TGTGCCAGCAGTTACGAGAGGGGGGGAGCTACAAGGGAGCAGTTCTTC. Protein sequence: CASSYERGGATREQFF.